The rows below give T cell receptor beta chains drawn from one sample of a study of CD8 T cells in ankylosing spondylitis. One entry per CDR3 protein results from TCRdb running MiXCR on the 5' RACE reads. The repertoire holds hundreds of thousands of distinct CDR3 sequences, roughly 27% seen once, with over 0.8% in the top ten. Sequenced material: blood, either unsorted or a sorted T cell fraction (not recorded which). Receptors were obtained from a male donor with ankylosing spondylitis. Each CDR3 is given with its conserved first and last residue. Fields, in order: J gene, D gene, clone size, V gene, CDR3 DNA, CDR3 protein. A D gene is named only where the DNA matches it firmly. The size of a clone is reported for some rows only, either as once, few or many, or as a class for expanded clones.

J gene: TRBJ2-1
D gene: TRBD2
clone size: few
V gene: TRBV20-1
CDR3 DNA: TGCAGTGCTAGAGATGTAGCGGGAGGGACAAATGAGCAGTTCTTC
CDR3 protein: CSARDVAGGTNEQFF

J gene: TRBJ2-5
D gene: NA
clone size: NA
V gene: TRBV3-1
CDR3 DNA: TGTGCCAGCAGCCAGTGGACGGGGTCAGGGGTTATACAAGAGACCCAGTACTTC
CDR3 protein: CASSQWTGSGVIQETQYF

J gene: TRBJ2-1
D gene: NA
clone size: NA
V gene: TRBV7-2
CDR3 DNA: TGTGCCAGCAGCTTAGGCTCGGGGGTCAATGAGCAGTTCTTC
CDR3 protein: CASSLGSGVNEQFF

J gene: TRBJ1-5
D gene: NA
clone size: NA
V gene: TRBV6-2/TRBV6-3
CDR3 DNA: TGTGCCAGCACCGGACCTTCGAATCAGCCCCAGCATTTT
CDR3 protein: CASTGPSNQPQHF

J gene: TRBJ2-1
D gene: NA
clone size: NA
V gene: TRBV29-1
CDR3 DNA: TGCAGCGTTGACACTAGTGGAACCTACAATGAGCAGTTCTTC
CDR3 protein: CSVDTSGTYNEQFF

J gene: TRBJ2-5
D gene: TRBD1
clone size: NA
V gene: TRBV6-4
CDR3 DNA: TGTGCCAGCAGTGACGGACAGGGGGAGGCAGAGACCCAGTACTTC
CDR3 protein: CASSDGQGEAETQYF

J gene: TRBJ1-2
D gene: TRBD1
clone size: few
V gene: TRBV5-1
CDR3 DNA: TGCGCCAGCAGCCTTGGGACAGGGGAAGGCTACACCTTC
CDR3 protein: CASSLGTGEGYTF

J gene: TRBJ1-1
D gene: NA
clone size: few
V gene: TRBV20-1
CDR3 DNA: TGCAGTGCGTATGGTGGCTGGATCACTGAAGCTTTCTTT
CDR3 protein: CSAYGGWITEAFF

J gene: TRBJ2-1
D gene: TRBD1
clone size: NA
V gene: TRBV24-1
CDR3 DNA: TGTGCCACCAGTGATCGGACAGGGGCGATAGAGGTATCCTACAATGAGCAGTTCTTC
CDR3 protein: CATSDRTGAIEVSYNEQFF

J gene: TRBJ2-1
D gene: NA
clone size: few
V gene: TRBV12-3/TRBV12-4
CDR3 DNA: TGTGCCAGCAGTGCCCGACAGGGAGCCGGAGCGGGAGCTGTCTATGAGCAGTTCTTC
CDR3 protein: CASSARQGAGAGAVYEQFF

J gene: TRBJ1-2
D gene: NA
clone size: few
V gene: TRBV20-1
CDR3 DNA: TGCAGTGCAACACAGGATTTCTATGGCTACACCTTC
CDR3 protein: CSATQDFYGYTF

J gene: TRBJ2-1
D gene: TRBD2
clone size: NA
V gene: TRBV7-6
CDR3 DNA: TGTGCCAGCAGCTTCCGGACTAGCGGGAGGTTCGATTATGAGCAGTTCTTC
CDR3 protein: CASSFRTSGRFDYEQFF

J gene: TRBJ1-2
D gene: TRBD1
clone size: few
V gene: TRBV7-2
CDR3 DNA: TGTGCCAGCAGCTTAGGCCGGGACAGGGTTTATGGCTACACCTTC
CDR3 protein: CASSLGRDRVYGYTF

J gene: TRBJ2-4
D gene: NA
clone size: few
V gene: TRBV15
CDR3 DNA: TGTGCCACCAGCAGAGAGGAGGCCTCGAACATTCAGTACTTC
CDR3 protein: CATSREEASNIQYF

J gene: TRBJ2-3
D gene: NA
clone size: NA
V gene: TRBV20-1
CDR3 DNA: TGCAGTGCTAGTTCGGCGGAAGGGGGCACAGATACGCAGTATTTT
CDR3 protein: CSASSAEGGTDTQYF

J gene: TRBJ1-5
D gene: TRBD1
clone size: NA
V gene: TRBV2
CDR3 DNA: TGTGCCAGCAGCCCAGGGGGCAAGGGCGGTAGCAATCAGCCCCAGCATTTT
CDR3 protein: CASSPGGKGGSNQPQHF

J gene: TRBJ2-5
D gene: TRBD2
clone size: NA
V gene: TRBV7-8
CDR3 DNA: TGTGCCAGCAGCAGGGCGGGAGCGATCGAGACCCAGTACTTC
CDR3 protein: CASSRAGAIETQYF

J gene: TRBJ1-4
D gene: TRBD1
clone size: NA
V gene: TRBV5-1
CDR3 DNA: TGCGCCAGCAGCTCGGGACAGGGGAGGTCAACTAATGAAAAACTGTTTTTT
CDR3 protein: CASSSGQGRSTNEKLFF

J gene: TRBJ1-1
D gene: TRBD1
clone size: few
V gene: TRBV5-1
CDR3 DNA: TGCGCCAGCAGCCCCGGACAGGGACTTAGTGAAGCTTTCTTT
CDR3 protein: CASSPGQGLSEAFF

J gene: TRBJ2-1
D gene: NA
clone size: NA
V gene: TRBV5-1
CDR3 DNA: TGCGCCAGCAGCTCCGGGTGGCGGGAAGTTGAGCAGTTCTTC
CDR3 protein: CASSSGWREVEQFF

J gene: TRBJ2-1
D gene: TRBD2
clone size: many
V gene: TRBV20-1
CDR3 DNA: TGCAGTGCTAGCGTTAGCGGGGGGACCTGGGGTGAGCAGTTCTTC
CDR3 protein: CSASVSGGTWGEQFF

J gene: TRBJ1-2
D gene: NA
clone size: few
V gene: TRBV20-1
CDR3 DNA: TGCAGTGCTAGAGGGGGTAGTGGCTACACCTTC
CDR3 protein: CSARGGSGYTF

J gene: TRBJ2-1
D gene: NA
clone size: NA
V gene: TRBV12-3/TRBV12-4
CDR3 DNA: TGTGCCAGCAGTTCCTGGGGAGGGGGCTTGACCTACAATGAGCAGTTCTTC
CDR3 protein: CASSSWGGGLTYNEQFF

J gene: TRBJ1-5
D gene: NA
clone size: NA
V gene: TRBV4-1
CDR3 DNA: TGCGCCAGCAGCCAAGATTTGGTAGGGATTAGCAATCAGCCCCAGCATTTT
CDR3 protein: CASSQDLVGISNQPQHF

J gene: TRBJ1-5
D gene: NA
clone size: NA
V gene: TRBV6-6
CDR3 DNA: TGTGCCAGCAGCCCTCAAATAGACCAGCCCCAGCATTTT
CDR3 protein: CASSPQIDQPQHF

J gene: TRBJ1-6
D gene: NA
clone size: few
V gene: TRBV10-3
CDR3 DNA: TGTGCCATCAGGACATTGCTTAGGGGTTCACCCCTCCACTTT
CDR3 protein: CAIRTLLRGSPLHF

J gene: TRBJ2-3
D gene: TRBD1
clone size: few
V gene: TRBV5-1
CDR3 DNA: TGCGCCAGCAGCCATGGGACAGCTTCAGATACGCAGTATTTT
CDR3 protein: CASSHGTASDTQYF

J gene: TRBJ2-3
D gene: TRBD2
clone size: NA
V gene: TRBV20-1
CDR3 DNA: TGCAGTGCTAGAGACCGTAATAGCGGGAGGTCAGATACGCAGTATTTT
CDR3 protein: CSARDRNSGRSDTQYF

J gene: TRBJ2-5
D gene: NA
clone size: few
V gene: TRBV3-1
CDR3 DNA: TGTGCCAGCAGCCAAGTATACGGAGAAGGGACGACCCAGTACTTC
CDR3 protein: CASSQVYGEGTTQYF

J gene: TRBJ2-5
D gene: TRBD2
clone size: NA
V gene: TRBV4-1
CDR3 DNA: TGCGCCAGCAGCCAGGAAGCCGAAAGCGGGAGGGCCTACAACTTC
CDR3 protein: CASSQEAESGRAYNF

J gene: TRBJ2-1
D gene: NA
clone size: few
V gene: TRBV7-9
CDR3 DNA: TGTGCCAGCAGCTTAGCGGGGCGTAGGGATGAGCAGTTCTTC
CDR3 protein: CASSLAGRRDEQFF

J gene: TRBJ1-2
D gene: NA
clone size: few
V gene: TRBV20-1
CDR3 DNA: TGCAGTGCTACAATACAGGGATCCTATGGCTACACCTTC
CDR3 protein: CSATIQGSYGYTF

J gene: TRBJ2-7
D gene: NA
clone size: few
V gene: TRBV14
CDR3 DNA: TGTGCCAGCAGCCCCTTAAGGGGCGGTCCCTACGAGCAGTACTTC
CDR3 protein: CASSPLRGGPYEQYF

J gene: TRBJ2-2
D gene: TRBD2
clone size: few
V gene: TRBV6-2/TRBV6-3
CDR3 DNA: TGTGCCAGCAGCCCCCTCCCCCTAGCGGGGTACACCGGGGAGCTGTTTTTT
CDR3 protein: CASSPLPLAGYTGELFF

J gene: TRBJ2-3
D gene: TRBD2
clone size: few
V gene: TRBV12-3/TRBV12-4
CDR3 DNA: TGTGCCAGCAGCCCTGGGGGGATAGCGGGAGGGTTTCGCACAGATACGCAGTATTTT
CDR3 protein: CASSPGGIAGGFRTDTQYF

J gene: TRBJ2-1
D gene: NA
clone size: few
V gene: TRBV20-1
CDR3 DNA: TGCAGTGCTAGAGATCGCCGGGCGGGTAGTGGACCTTACGGGGGCAATGAGCAGTTCTTC
CDR3 protein: CSARDRRAGSGPYGGNEQFF

J gene: TRBJ2-7
D gene: NA
clone size: few
V gene: TRBV5-1
CDR3 DNA: TGCGCCAGCAGCTTGGGGGGGTTCCCCTACGAGCAGTACTTC
CDR3 protein: CASSLGGFPYEQYF

J gene: TRBJ2-3
D gene: TRBD2
clone size: many
V gene: TRBV5-1
CDR3 DNA: TGCGCCAGCAGCTTGGATCGAGCGGGACCCGGCACAGATACGCAGTATTTT
CDR3 protein: CASSLDRAGPGTDTQYF

J gene: TRBJ1-2
D gene: NA
clone size: NA
V gene: TRBV5-1
CDR3 DNA: TGCGCCAGCAGACCTGCAGTCCAGCAGCAGGGCTACACCTTC
CDR3 protein: CASRPAVQQQGYTF

J gene: TRBJ1-6
D gene: TRBD1
clone size: few
V gene: TRBV2
CDR3 DNA: TGTGCCAGCAGCGCGTACAGGGGCTCCTATAATTCACCCCTCCACTTT
CDR3 protein: CASSAYRGSYNSPLHF